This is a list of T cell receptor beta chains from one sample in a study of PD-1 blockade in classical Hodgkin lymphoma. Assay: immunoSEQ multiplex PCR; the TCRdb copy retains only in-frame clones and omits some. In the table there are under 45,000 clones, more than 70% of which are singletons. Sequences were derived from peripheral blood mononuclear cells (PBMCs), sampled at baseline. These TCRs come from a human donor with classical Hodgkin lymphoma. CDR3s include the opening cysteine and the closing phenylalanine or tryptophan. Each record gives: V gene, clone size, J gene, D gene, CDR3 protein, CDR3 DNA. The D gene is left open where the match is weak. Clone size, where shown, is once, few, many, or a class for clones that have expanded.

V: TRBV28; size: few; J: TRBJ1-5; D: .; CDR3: CASSLLTDQPQHF; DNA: TGTGCCAGCAGTTTACTCACGGATCAGCCCCAGCATTTT
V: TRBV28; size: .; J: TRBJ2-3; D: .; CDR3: CASSFRAPIGPDTQYF; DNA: TGTGCCAGCAGTTTTAGGGCCCCAATCGGCCCAGATACGCAGTATTTT
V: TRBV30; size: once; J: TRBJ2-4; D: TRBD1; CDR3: CAWGQARFAKNIQYF; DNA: TGTGCCTGGGGACAGGCCCGTTTTGCCAAAAACATTCAGTACTTC
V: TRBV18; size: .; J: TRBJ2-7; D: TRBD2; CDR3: CASSTGLDNEQYF; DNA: TGTGCCAGCTCGACGGGACTAGATAACGAGCAGTACTTC
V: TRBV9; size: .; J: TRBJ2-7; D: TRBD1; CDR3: CASSLLDRGVDEQYF; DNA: TGTGCCAGCAGCCTCCTGGACAGGGGGGTCGACGAGCAGTACTTC
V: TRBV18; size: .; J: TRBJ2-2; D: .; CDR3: CASSPLPGELFF; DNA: TGTGCCAGCTCACCATTGCCCGGGGAGCTGTTTTTT
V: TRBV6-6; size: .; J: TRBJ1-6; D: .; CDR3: CASSPFDSPRENLHF; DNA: TGTGCCAGCAGCCCCTTCGACAGTCCCCGAGAAAACCTCCACTTT
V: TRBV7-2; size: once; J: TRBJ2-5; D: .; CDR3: CASSLGTVQQETQYF; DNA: TGTGCCAGCAGCCTCGGGACGGTGCAGCAAGAGACCCAGTACTTC
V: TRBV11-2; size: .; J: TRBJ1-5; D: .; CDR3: CASSLGRARGDQPQHF; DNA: TGTGCCAGCAGCTTAGGTCGGGCCCGAGGGGATCAGCCCCAGCATTTT
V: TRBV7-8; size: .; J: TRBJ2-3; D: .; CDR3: CASSLGASPQYF; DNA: TGTGCCAGCAGCTTAGGCGCCAGTCCGCAGTATTTT
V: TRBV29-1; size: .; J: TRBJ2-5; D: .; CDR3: CSVAQETQYF; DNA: TGCAGCGTTGCTCAAGAGACCCAGTACTTC
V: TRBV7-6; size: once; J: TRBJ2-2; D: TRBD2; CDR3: CASSLGAGGPGTGELFF; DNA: TGTGCCAGCAGCTTGGGAGCGGGAGGGCCGGGCACCGGGGAGCTGTTTTTT
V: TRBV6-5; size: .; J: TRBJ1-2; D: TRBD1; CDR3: CASSTQRQGRRGYTF; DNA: TGTGCCAGCAGTACCCAACGACAGGGGCGTAGAGGCTACACCTTC
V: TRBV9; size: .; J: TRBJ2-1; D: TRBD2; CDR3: CASSWRGSSYNEQFF; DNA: TGTGCCAGCAGCTGGCGGGGGAGCTCCTACAATGAGCAGTTCTTC
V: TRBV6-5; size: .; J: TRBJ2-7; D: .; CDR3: CASSYFSGLLSYEQYF; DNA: TGTGCCAGCAGTTACTTCTCCGGGCTTCTCTCCTACGAGCAGTACTTC
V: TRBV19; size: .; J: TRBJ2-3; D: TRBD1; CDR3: CAIKGAADTQYF; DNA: TGTGCGATCAAGGGGGCCGCAGATACGCAGTATTTT
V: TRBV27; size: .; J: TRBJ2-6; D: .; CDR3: CASSYGLLPTGANVLTF; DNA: TGTGCCAGCAGTTACGGACTCCTACCTACTGGGGCCAACGTCCTGACTTTC
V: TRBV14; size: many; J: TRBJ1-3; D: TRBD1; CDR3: CASSRDRVSGNTIYF; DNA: TGTGCCAGCAGTCGGGACAGGGTCTCTGGAAACACCATATATTTT
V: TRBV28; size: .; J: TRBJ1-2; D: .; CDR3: CASTPFDGVYGYTF; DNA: TGTGCCAGCACCCCTTTTGACGGGGTCTATGGCTACACCTTC
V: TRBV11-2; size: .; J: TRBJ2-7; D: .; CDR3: CASSLSGHPSYEQYF; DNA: TGTGCCAGCAGCCTGTCGGGACATCCCTCCTACGAGCAGTACTTC
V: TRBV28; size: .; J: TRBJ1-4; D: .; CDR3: CASSLGPATNEKLFF; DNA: TGTGCCAGCAGTTTGGGGCCGGCAACTAATGAAAAACTGTTTTTT
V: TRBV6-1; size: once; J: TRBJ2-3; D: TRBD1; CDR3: CASSERQGAADTQYF; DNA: TGTGCCAGCAGTGAACGACAGGGGGCTGCAGATACGCAGTATTTT
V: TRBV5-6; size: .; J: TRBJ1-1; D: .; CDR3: CASSYAGIYEAFF; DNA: TGTGCCAGCAGTTACGCGGGGATCTATGAAGCTTTCTTT
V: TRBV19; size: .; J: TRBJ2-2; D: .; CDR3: CASSIRRAAGELFF; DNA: TGTGCCAGTAGTATCCGCAGGGCGGCGGGGGAGCTGTTTTTT
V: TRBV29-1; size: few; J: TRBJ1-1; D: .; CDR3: CSVEKGGITEAFF; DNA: TGCAGCGTTGAAAAGGGGGGAATTACTGAAGCTTTCTTT
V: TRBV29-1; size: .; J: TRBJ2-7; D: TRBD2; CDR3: CSVLAGRSYEQYF; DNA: TGCAGCGTTTTAGCGGGACGCTCCTACGAGCAGTACTTC
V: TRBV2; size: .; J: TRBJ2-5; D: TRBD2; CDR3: CASMGRTSGSVETQYF; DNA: TGTGCCAGCATGGGGAGGACTAGCGGGAGTGTTGAGACCCAGTACTTC
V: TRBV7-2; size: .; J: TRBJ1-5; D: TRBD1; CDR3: CASSARTGNQPQHF; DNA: TGTGCCAGCAGCGCCCGGACAGGAAATCAGCCCCAGCATTTT
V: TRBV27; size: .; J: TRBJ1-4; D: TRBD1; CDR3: CASSPFSGDRGIATNEKLFF; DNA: TGTGCCAGCAGTCCGTTCTCCGGGGACAGGGGGATTGCAACTAATGAAAAACTGTTTTTT
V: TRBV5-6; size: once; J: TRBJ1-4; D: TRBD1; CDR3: CASSSLRDRDEKLFF; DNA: TGTGCCAGCAGCTCTCTTAGGGACAGGGATGAAAAACTGTTTTTT
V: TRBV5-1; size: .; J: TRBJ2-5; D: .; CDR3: CASSFKAVQETQYF; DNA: TGCGCCAGCAGCTTCAAGGCGGTACAAGAGACCCAGTACTTC
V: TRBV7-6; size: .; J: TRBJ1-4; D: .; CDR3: CASSLRPPGATNEKLFF; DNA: TGTGCCAGCAGCTTAAGGCCCCCGGGAGCAACTAATGAAAAACTGTTTTTT
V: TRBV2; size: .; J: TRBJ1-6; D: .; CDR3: CASTTTGGSPLHF; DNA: TGTGCCAGCACCACAACGGGGGGTTCACCCCTCCACTTT
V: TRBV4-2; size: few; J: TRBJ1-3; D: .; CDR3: CASSQAGTGNTIYF; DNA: TGTGCCAGCAGCCAGGCAGGGACTGGAAACACCATATATTTT
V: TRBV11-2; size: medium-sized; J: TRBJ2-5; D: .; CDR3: CASSPDSETQYF; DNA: TGTGCCAGCAGCCCAGACAGCGAGACCCAGTACTTC
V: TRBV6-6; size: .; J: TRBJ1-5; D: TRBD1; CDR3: CATTPTGASNQPQHF; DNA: TGTGCCACCACCCCTACAGGGGCGAGCAATCAGCCCCAGCATTTT
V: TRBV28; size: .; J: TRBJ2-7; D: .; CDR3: CASIMTAFPYEQYF; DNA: TGTGCCAGCATCATGACAGCCTTTCCCTACGAGCAGTACTTC
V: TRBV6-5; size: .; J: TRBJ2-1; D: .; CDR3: CASRKWNNEQFF; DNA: TGTGCCAGCAGGAAGTGGAACAATGAGCAGTTCTTC
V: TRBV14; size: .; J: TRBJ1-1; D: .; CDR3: CASRPQGNTEAFF; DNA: TGTGCCAGCAGACCGCAGGGAAACACTGAAGCTTTCTTT
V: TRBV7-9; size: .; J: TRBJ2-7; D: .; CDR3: CASSLGVSLDEQYF; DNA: TGTGCCAGCAGCTTAGGGGTTAGCCTCGACGAGCAGTACTTC
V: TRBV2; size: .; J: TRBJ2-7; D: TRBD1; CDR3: CASSLWGQAGEQYF; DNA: TGTGCCAGCAGTCTTTGGGGACAGGCTGGCGAGCAGTACTTC
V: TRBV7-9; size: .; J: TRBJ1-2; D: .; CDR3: CASSLRRDSYGYTF; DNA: TGTGCCAGCAGCTTAAGGAGGGATTCCTATGGCTACACCTTC
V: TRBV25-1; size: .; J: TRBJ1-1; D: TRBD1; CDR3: CVSSRQGGTEAFF; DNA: TGTGTCAGCAGCCGACAGGGAGGGACTGAAGCTTTCTTT
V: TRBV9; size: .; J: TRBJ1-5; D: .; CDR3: CASSVDGTHQPQHF; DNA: TGTGCCAGCAGCGTAGATGGGACCCACCAGCCCCAGCATTTT
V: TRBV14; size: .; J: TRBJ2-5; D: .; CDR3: CASSQVGGLETQYF; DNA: TGTGCCAGCAGCCAAGTTGGCGGGTTGGAGACCCAGTACTTC
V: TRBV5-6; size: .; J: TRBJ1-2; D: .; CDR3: CASSLGRMNYGYTF; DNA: TGTGCCAGCAGCTTGGGCAGGATGAACTATGGCTACACCTTC
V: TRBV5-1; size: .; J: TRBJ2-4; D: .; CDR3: CASSLVLGNIQYF; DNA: TGCGCCAGCAGCTTGGTATTGGGAAACATTCAGTACTTC
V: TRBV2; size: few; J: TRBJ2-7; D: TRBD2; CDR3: CASILGLAGGEQYF; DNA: TGTGCCAGCATCCTAGGACTAGCGGGAGGCGAGCAGTACTTC
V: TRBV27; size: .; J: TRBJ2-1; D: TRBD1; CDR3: CASSLGTGAYNEQFF; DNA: TGTGCCAGCAGTTTAGGGACAGGGGCCTACAATGAGCAGTTCTTC
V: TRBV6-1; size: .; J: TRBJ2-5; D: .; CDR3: CASSATLQETQYF; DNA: TGTGCCAGCAGTGCGACTTTGCAAGAGACCCAGTACTTC
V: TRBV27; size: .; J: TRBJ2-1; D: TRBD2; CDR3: CASSSRREIGNEQFF; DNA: TGTGCCAGCAGTTCAAGGCGGGAGATCGGCAATGAGCAGTTCTTC